The 11 T cell receptor beta chains presented below share a single source sample, sequenced in a study of OX40 agonist ivuxolimab in advanced cancers. This table comes from immunoSEQ multiplex PCR, and its TCRdb copy is limited to in-frame clones, with some not included. This sample has about 32,000 clones, with 84% found just once. Material: CD4+ or CD8+ T cells sorted from blood, obtained in a trial of the OX40 agonist ivuxolimab. Every receptor here comes from an adult with an advanced solid tumor such as melanoma, head and neck, liver or kidney cancer.

The chain carries TRBV4-1 and TRBJ2-1; D might be TRBD1 (6 bases). CDR1 MGHRA and CDR2 YSYEKL come from the germline V gene. The V and J ends lost 0 bases and 4 bases respectively, with 16 bases between them. CDR3 length: 17 amino acids. The chain's CDR3 is CASSQETGTGTYNEQFF. CDR3 in DNA: TGCGCCAGCAGCCAAGAGACCGGGACCGGGACATACAATGAGCAGTTCTTC.

A single count supports this clone. The chain recombines TRBV7-6 with TRBJ1-1, with D unresolved. CDR1 SGHVS and CDR2 FNYEAQ come from the germline V gene. V lost 7 bases and J 11 bases, leaving 17 bases between the germline ends. The CDR3 extends over 12 amino acids. CDR3 DNA: TGTGCCAGCACCCCCGTGGATGAGCGGGCTTTCTTT. It is translated as CASTPVDERAFF.

The V and J genes are TRBV4-2 and TRBJ2-1; 11 positions match TRBD2. The CDR3 extends over 16 amino acids. Losses at the gene ends were 3 bases for V and 2 bases for J; bases not matched to a gene: 3. Germline V gene data show CDR1 as LGHNA and CDR2 as YNFKEQ. DNA of the CDR3: TGTGCCAGCAGCCAGGCGACTAGCGGGGCCTACAATGAGCAGTTCTTC. It is translated as CASSQATSGAYNEQFF.

This clone appeared a few times. The rearrangement uses TRBV29-1 and TRBJ2-5; D gene unclear. Trimming took off 5 bases at V and 1 base at J, with 11 bases between the two ends. CDR3 length: 13 amino acids. Germline V gene data show CDR1 as SQVTM and CDR2 as ANQGSEA. CDR3 protein: CSVLSGFQETQYF. CDR3 DNA sequence: TGCAGCGTTCTCAGTGGATTCCAAGAGACCCAGTACTTC.

The gene calls are TRBV19 and TRBJ2-3; 8 bases agree with TRBD1. Germline CDR1 LNHDA, CDR2 SQIVND (reference sequence). V dropped 3 bases and J dropped 14; count of bases not matched to a gene: 13. The CDR3 is 14 amino acids. The CDR3 DNA follows: TGTGCCAGTAGTATGGGCCAGGGGGCCCACGCTGGGTATTTT. As protein: CASSMGQGAHAGYF. The full variable domain, rest sourced from reference TRBV19 and TRBJ2-3, is DGGITQSPKYLFRKEGQNVTLSCEQNLNHDAMYWYRQDPGQGLRLIYYSQIVNDFQKGDIAEGYSVSREKKESFPLTVTSAQKNPTAFYLCASSMGQGAHAGYFGPGTRLTVL.

The rearrangement joins TRBV4-3 to TRBJ2-7; TRBD1 might be the D (6 bases). Germline assignment: CDR1 LGHNA and CDR2 YSLEER. V lost 4 bases, J lost 3 bases, and 25 bases lay in between. The CDR3 totals 18 residues. The CDR3 spells CASSPKWDSTGFSYEQYF. For the CDR3, the DNA is TGCGCCAGCAGCCCCAAGTGGGATTCGACAGGCTTTAGCTACGAGCAGTACTTC.

CDR3 nucleotide sequence: TGCGCCAGCAGCCAAGGGACAGGCGTCAATGAAAAACTGTTTTTT. Translation: CASSQGTGVNEKLFF. This chain links TRBV4-3 with TRBJ1-4, with 7 bases aligning to TRBD1. The germline gives CDR1 LGHNA, CDR2 YSLEER. V gave up 1 base and J gave up 5 bases; unmatched junction bases: 4. The CDR3 consists of 15 residues.

The CDR3: CASSSGSYEQYF. The CDR3 DNA reads TGTGCCAGCAGTTCTGGGTCTTACGAGCAGTACTTC. The chain couples TRBV27 to TRBJ2-7; no firm D call. CDR1 and CDR2 (germline): MNHEY, SMNVEV (reference sequence). There are 12 residues in the CDR3. The V end lost 4 bases, the J end lost 4 bases, and 8 bases lay between the germline ends.

This chain uses TRBV5-5 with TRBJ2-3, with no clear D. The CDR3 spans 16 residues. The V end was cut by 0 bases, the J end by 3 bases, with 14 bases between. The germline V gene has CDR1 SGHKS and CDR2 YYEKEE (reference sequence). As DNA, the CDR3 is TGTGCCAGCAGCTTGGTTAGGGCCAAGGGTACAGATACGCAGTATTTT. Amino acid sequence: CASSLVRAKGTDTQYF.

The chain couples TRBV5-1 to TRBJ2-7, with a weak D call TRBD2 (6 bases). In germline, CDR1 is SGHRS, CDR2 YFSETQ. The CDR3 contains 15 residues. The V gene lost 1 base and the J gene lost 3 bases, with 14 bases spanning the gap. CDR3 nucleotide sequence: TGCGCCAGCAGCTTGAGGGAGGCACTCCTCTACGAGCAGTACTTC. Encoded protein: CASSLREALLYEQYF.

In this sample, this clone turned up once. The genes are TRBV27 and TRBJ2-1; tentatively, D is TRBD2 (6 bases). The CDR3 contains 14 residues. Germline-derived CDR1 and CDR2 are MNHEY and SMNVEV (reference sequence). Trimming left V 6 bases short and J 8 bases short, with 17 bases between. DNA for the CDR3: TGTGCCAGCAGCACCCACCTTAGCGGCGATGAGCAGTTCTTC. The encoded protein is CASSTHLSGDEQFF.